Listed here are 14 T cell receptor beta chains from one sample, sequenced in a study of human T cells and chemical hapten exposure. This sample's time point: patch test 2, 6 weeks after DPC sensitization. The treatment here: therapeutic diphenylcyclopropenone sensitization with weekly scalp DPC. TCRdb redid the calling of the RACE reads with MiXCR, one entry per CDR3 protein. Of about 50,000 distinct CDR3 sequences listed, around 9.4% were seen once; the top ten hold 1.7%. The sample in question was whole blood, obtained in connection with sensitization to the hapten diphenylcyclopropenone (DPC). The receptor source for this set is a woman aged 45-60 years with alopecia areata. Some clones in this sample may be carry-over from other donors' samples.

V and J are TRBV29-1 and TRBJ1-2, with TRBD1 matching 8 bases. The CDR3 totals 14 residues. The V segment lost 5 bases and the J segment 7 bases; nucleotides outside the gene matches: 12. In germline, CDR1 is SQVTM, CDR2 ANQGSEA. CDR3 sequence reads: CSVFTGQERGGYTF. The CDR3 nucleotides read TGCAGCGTTTTTACGGGACAGGAAAGAGGTGGCTACACCTTC.

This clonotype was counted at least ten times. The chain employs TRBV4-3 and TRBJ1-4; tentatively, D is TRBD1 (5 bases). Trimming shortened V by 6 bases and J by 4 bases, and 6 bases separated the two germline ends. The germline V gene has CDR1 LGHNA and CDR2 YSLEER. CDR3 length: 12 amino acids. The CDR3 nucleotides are TGCGCCAGCAGGACAGATAATGAAAAACTGTTTTTT. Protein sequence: CASRTDNEKLFF.

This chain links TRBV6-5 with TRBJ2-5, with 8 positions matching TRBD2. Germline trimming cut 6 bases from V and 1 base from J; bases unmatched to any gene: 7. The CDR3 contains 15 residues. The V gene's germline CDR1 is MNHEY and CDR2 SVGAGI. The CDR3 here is CASSAGGAIQETQYF. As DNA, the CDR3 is TGTGCCAGCAGCGCGGGGGGCGCAATCCAAGAGACCCAGTACTTC.

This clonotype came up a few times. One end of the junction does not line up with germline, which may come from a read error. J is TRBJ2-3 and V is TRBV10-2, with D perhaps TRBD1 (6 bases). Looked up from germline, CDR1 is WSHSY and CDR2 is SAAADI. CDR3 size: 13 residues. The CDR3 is CASNEPGADTQYF. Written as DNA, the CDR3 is TGCGCCAGCAATGAGCCAGGGGCCGATACGCAGTATTTT.

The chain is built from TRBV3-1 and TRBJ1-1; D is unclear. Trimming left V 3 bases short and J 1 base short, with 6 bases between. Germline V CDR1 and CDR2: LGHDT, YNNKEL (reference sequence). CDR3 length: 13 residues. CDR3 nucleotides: TGTGCCAGCAGCCAGGTCAAGAACACTGAAGCTTTCTTT. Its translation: CASSQVKNTEAFF.

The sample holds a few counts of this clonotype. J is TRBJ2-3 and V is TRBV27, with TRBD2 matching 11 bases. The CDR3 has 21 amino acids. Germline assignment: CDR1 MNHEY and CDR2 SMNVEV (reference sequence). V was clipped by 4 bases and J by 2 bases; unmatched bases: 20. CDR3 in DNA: TGTGCCAGCAGTTCCCATCTACTAGCGGGAGTCACCCCCTACGACACAGATACGCAGTATTTT. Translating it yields CASSSHLLAGVTPYDTDTQYF.

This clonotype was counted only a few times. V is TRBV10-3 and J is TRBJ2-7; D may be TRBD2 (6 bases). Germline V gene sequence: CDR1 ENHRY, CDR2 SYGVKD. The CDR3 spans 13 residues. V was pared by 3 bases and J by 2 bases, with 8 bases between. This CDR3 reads CAISESGAYEQYF. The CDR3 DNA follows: TGTGCCATCAGTGAATCGGGAGCCTACGAGCAGTACTTC.

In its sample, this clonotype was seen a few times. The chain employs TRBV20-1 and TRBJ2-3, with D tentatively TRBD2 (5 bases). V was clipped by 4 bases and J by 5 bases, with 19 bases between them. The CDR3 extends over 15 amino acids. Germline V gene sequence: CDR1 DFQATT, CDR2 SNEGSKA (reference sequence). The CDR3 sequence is CSAKGGWVGKDTQYF. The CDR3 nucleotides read TGCAGTGCTAAAGGCGGGTGGGTGGGGAAAGATACGCAGTATTTT.

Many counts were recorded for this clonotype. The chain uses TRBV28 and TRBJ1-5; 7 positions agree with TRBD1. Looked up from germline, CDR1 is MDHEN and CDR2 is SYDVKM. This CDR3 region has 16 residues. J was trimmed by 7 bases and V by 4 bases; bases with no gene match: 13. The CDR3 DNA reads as TGTGCCAGCAGTTCGCCGACAGGGTGGGCGACGCAGCCCCAGCATTTT. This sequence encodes CASSSPTGWATQPQHF.

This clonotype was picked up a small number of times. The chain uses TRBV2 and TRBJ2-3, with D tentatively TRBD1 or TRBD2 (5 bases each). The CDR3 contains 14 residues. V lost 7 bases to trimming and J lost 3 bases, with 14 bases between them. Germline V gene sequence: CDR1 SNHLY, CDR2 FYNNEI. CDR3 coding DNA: TGTGCCAGCACCGTCTATGGGGGTACAGATACGCAGTATTTT. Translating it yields CASTVYGGTDTQYF.

The CDR3 reads CASSRWDRFWVIGNQPQHF. The CDR3 coding sequence is TGTGCCAGCAGCAGATGGGACAGGTTCTGGGTAATTGGCAATCAGCCCCAGCATTTT. The V gene is TRBV21-1, the J gene TRBJ1-5; the table's D call of TRBD1 was not tested on the DNA. TRBV21-1 is tagged as a pseudogene. The CDR3 loop spans 19 amino acids.

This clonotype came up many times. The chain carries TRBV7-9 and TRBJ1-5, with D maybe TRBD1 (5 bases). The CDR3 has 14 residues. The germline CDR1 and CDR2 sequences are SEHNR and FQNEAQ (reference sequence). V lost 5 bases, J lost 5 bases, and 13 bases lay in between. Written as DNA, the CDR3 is TGTGCCAGCAGCCCCTCCCTGGGGGATCAGCCCCAGCATTTT. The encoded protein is CASSPSLGDQPQHF.

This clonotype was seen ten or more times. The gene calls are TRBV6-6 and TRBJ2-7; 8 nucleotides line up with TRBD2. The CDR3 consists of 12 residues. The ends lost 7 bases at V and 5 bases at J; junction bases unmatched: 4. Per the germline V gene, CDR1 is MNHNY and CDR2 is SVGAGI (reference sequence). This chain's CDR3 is CASMSGGNEQYF. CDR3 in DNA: TGTGCCAGCATGTCGGGAGGGAACGAGCAGTACTTC.

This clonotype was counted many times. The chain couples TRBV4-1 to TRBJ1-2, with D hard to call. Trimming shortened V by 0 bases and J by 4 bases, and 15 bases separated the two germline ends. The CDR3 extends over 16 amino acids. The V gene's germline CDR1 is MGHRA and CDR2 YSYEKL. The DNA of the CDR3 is TGCGCCAGCAGCCAAGATTATCTCGTCAACCTCTATGGCTACACCTTC. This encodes CASSQDYLVNLYGYTF.